This T cell receptor (beta chain) was sequenced in a study of blood T cell repertoires in COVID-19. The CDR3 length is 13 residues. V gave up 0 bases and J gave up 8 bases, with 8 bases separating them. This clone was observed once. In the authors' workflow: Cell counts per sample came from amplifying reference gene primers. Sequenced by immunoSEQ multiplex PCR; TCRdb stores in-frame clones only, minus some. That table furnishes V, J and clone size, whereas the DNA furnished D and trimming. Of 410,000 or so clones listed, about 88% were seen once; the top ten hold around 1.5%. The material sequenced was peripheral blood. The rearrangement joins TRBV12-3 or TRBV12-4 to TRBJ2-1, with a possible D match to TRBD2 (5 bases). The sequence derives from a woman aged 40-49 years with COVID-19, enrolled during active disease. CDR3 bases: TGTGCCAGCAGTTTAGCGGGAGATCATGAGCAGTTCTTC. It encodes CASSLAGDHEQFF.